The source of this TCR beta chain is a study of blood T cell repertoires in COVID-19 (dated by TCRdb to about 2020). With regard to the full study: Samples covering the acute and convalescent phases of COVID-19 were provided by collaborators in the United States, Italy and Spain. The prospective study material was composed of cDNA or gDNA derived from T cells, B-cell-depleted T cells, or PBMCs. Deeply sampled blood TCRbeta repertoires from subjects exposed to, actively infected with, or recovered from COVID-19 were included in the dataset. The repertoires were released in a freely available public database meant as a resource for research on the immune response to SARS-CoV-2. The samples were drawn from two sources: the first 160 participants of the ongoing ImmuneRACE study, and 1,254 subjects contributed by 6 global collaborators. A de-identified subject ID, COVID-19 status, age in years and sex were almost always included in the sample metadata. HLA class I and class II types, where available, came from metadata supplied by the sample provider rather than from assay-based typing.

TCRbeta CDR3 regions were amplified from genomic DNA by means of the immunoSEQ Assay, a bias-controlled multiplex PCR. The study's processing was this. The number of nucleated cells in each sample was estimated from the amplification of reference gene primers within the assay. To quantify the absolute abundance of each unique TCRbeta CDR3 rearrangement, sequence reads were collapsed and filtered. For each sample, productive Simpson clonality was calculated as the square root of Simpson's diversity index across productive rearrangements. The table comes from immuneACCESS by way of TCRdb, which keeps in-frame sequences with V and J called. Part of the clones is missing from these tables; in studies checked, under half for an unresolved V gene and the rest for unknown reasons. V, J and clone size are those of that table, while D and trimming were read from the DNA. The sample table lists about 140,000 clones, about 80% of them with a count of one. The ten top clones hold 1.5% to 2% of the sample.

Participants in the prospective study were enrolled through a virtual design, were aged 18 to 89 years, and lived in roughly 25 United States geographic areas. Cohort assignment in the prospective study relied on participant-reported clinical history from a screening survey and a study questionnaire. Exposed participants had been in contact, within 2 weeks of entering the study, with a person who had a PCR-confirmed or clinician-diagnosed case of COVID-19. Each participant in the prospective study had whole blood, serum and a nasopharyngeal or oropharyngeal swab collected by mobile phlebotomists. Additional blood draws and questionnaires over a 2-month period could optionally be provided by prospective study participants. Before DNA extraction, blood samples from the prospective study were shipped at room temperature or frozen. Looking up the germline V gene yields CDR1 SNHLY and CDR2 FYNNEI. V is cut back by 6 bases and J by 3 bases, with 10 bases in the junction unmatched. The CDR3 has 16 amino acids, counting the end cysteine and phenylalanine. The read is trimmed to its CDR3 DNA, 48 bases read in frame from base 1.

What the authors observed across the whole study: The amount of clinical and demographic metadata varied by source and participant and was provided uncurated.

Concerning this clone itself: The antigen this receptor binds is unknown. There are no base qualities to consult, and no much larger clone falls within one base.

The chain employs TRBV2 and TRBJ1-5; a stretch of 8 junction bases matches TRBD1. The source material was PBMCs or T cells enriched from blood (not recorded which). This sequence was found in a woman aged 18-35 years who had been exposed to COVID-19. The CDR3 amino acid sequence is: CASSNDRGWINQPQHF. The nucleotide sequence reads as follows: TGTGCCAGCAGCAACGACAGGGGCTGGATCAATCAGCCCCAGCATTTT.